These 14 T cell receptor beta chains were sequenced from one sample in a study of CD8 T cells in ankylosing spondylitis. TCRdb recomputed calls from the 5' RACE reads with MiXCR, one row per CDR3 protein. The sample has 300,000 to 350,000 distinct CDR3 sequences; about 15% are singletons. Sequencing was performed on blood, either unsorted or a sorted T cell fraction (not recorded which). These receptors were collected from a male donor with ankylosing spondylitis or in good health (not recorded which).

This rearrangement joins TRBV6-1 to TRBJ2-7; 9 bases line up with TRBD2. The CDR3 loop spans 19 amino acids. Germline assignment: CDR1 MNHNS and CDR2 SASEGT. J was trimmed by 5 bases and V by 6 bases; bases with no gene match: 23. The CDR3 sequence is CASSRTVGGTGTSIHEQYF. The CDR3 DNA reads TGTGCCAGCAGCCGGACTGTTGGAGGGACCGGGACTAGCATTCACGAGCAGTACTTC.

This clonotype was observed a handful of times. The CDR3 protein is CASSLNGNTIYF. In DNA form, the CDR3 reads TGTGCCAGCAGCTTAAATGGAAACACCATATATTTT. The chain links TRBV7-9 to TRBJ1-3; D gene uncertain. The CDR3 totals 12 residues. CDR1 SEHNR and CDR2 FQNEAQ come from the germline V gene (reference sequence). V lost 2 bases and J 3 bases, leaving 2 bases between the germline ends. The entire variable domain, with the rest obtained from reference TRBV7-9 and TRBJ1-3, is as follows: DTGVSQNPRHKITKRGQNVTFRCDPISEHNRLYWYRQTLGQGPEFLTYFQNEAQLEKSRLLSDRFSAERPKGSFSTLEIQRTEQGDSAMYLCASSLNGNTIYFGEGSWLTVV.

The chain recombines TRBV15 with TRBJ2-5; D perhaps matches TRBD2 (6 bases). The CDR3 consists of 14 residues. The germline V and J ends were trimmed by 3 bases and 5 bases, with 13 bases remaining between them. Germline V gene lookup returns CDR1 LNHNV and CDR2 YYDKDF (reference sequence). The CDR3 DNA follows: TGTGCCACCAGCAGTATAGGAGGGCGGGAGACCCAGTACTTC. It translates to CATSSIGGRETQYF.

V is TRBV5-1 and J is TRBJ1-6; 8 positions match TRBD1. CDR1 is SGHRS and CDR2 is YFSETQ in the germline V gene. The CDR3 has 14 residues. Unmatched junction bases numbered 5, after V lost 4 bases and J lost 8 bases. CDR3 in amino acids: CASSPGGQDSPLHF. Here the CDR3 DNA reads TGCGCCAGCAGCCCAGGGGGCCAGGATTCACCCCTCCACTTT.

This clonotype was recorded once. This chain uses TRBV9 with TRBJ2-1; D is possibly TRBD2 (5 bases). Germline values: CDR1 SGDLS, CDR2 YYNGEE. The CDR3 totals 15 residues. The germline V and J ends were trimmed by 3 bases and 4 bases, with 14 bases remaining between them. CDR3 protein: CASSEPGEPYNEQFF. The CDR3 DNA sequence: TGTGCCAGCAGCGAACCCGGGGAACCGTACAATGAGCAGTTCTTC.

This chain joins TRBV19 and TRBJ2-1, with 13 bases lining up with TRBD2. The CDR3 is made up of 16 amino acids. Germline CDR1 is LNHDA and CDR2 is SQIVND (reference sequence). V shed 5 bases, J shed 4 bases, and the junction held 5 bases outside the gene matches. CDR3 sequence reads: CASSVTTSGGYNEQFF. The CDR3 bases are TGTGCCAGTAGTGTAACGACTAGCGGGGGGTACAATGAGCAGTTCTTC.

The V and J genes are TRBV7-8 and TRBJ2-7, with a possible D match to TRBD2 (6 bases). The CDR3 sequence is 14 residues long. The V and J ends lost 3 bases and 3 bases respectively, with 12 bases between them. Germline-derived CDR1 and CDR2 are SGHVS and FQNEAQ. DNA of the CDR3: TGTGCCAGCAGCTTGGAGGGAGTTCTCTACGAGCAGTACTTC. Protein: CASSLEGVLYEQYF.

This clonotype turned up a few times. V gene TRBV4-1 combines with J gene TRBJ2-5; D uncertain. Germline lookup yields CDR1 MGHRA and CDR2 YSYEKL. The CDR3 length is 15 residues. Trimming stripped 2 bases from V and 0 bases from J, with 10 bases between. The CDR3, as DNA: TGCGCCAGCAGCCAACTTCATGGAAACCAAGAGACCCAGTACTTC. Its translation is CASSQLHGNQETQYF.

The chain couples TRBV5-1 to TRBJ2-6; a weak D match, TRBD1 (5 bases). Trimming pared 6 bases from V and 2 bases from J, leaving 9 bases between. The CDR3 has 14 residues. Germline lookup yields CDR1 SGHRS and CDR2 YFSETQ. The CDR3 here is CASMKGTGANVLTF. The CDR3 coding sequence is TGCGCCAGCATGAAGGGGACTGGGGCCAACGTCCTGACTTTC.

This clonotype was counted ten times or more. V is TRBV6-2 or TRBV6-3 and J is TRBJ1-5; no reliable D call. Germline values: CDR1 MNHEY, CDR2 SVGEGT. V shed 7 bases and J shed 0 bases, with 7 bases lying between them. The CDR3 runs 13 residues. CDR3 nucleotides: TGTGCCAGCAAGACGTATAGCAATCAGCCCCAGCATTTT. Its protein product is CASKTYSNQPQHF.

The chain recombines TRBV5-1 with TRBJ2-5; 8 bases are shared with TRBD1. The CDR3 is 15 amino acids. Germline V gene sequence: CDR1 SGHRS, CDR2 YFSETQ. J lost 4 bases, V lost 0 bases, and 5 bases had no gene match. CDR3 region: CASSLEQGVRETQYF. CDR3 DNA: TGCGCCAGCAGCTTGGAACAGGGGGTAAGAGAGACCCAGTACTTC.

This chain connects TRBV18 to TRBJ1-1; possibly TRBD1 for D (6 bases). Trimming cost V 6 bases and J 6 bases, with 11 bases left between them. The CDR3 consists of 12 residues. The germline V gene has CDR1 KGHSH and CDR2 LQKENI. CDR3 nucleotide sequence: TGTGCCAGCTCCCCGACAGGTCCTGAAGCTTTCTTT. This encodes CASSPTGPEAFF.

The V and J genes are TRBV29-1 and TRBJ2-3; no clear D gene. This CDR3 spans 16 amino acids. The germline V and J ends were trimmed by 0 bases and 0 bases, with 13 bases remaining between them. Per the germline V gene, CDR1 is SQVTM and CDR2 is ANQGSEA. The CDR3 reads CSVEDPDSSSTDTQYF. CDR3 in DNA: TGCAGCGTTGAAGACCCCGACTCTAGTAGCACAGATACGCAGTATTTT.

The CDR3 spells CASSGTGDGLGYTF. The CDR3 bases are TGCGCCAGCAGCGGGACAGGGGATGGATTAGGCTACACCTTC. This chain links TRBV5-1 with TRBJ1-2, with 10 nucleotides matching TRBD1. This CDR3 contains 14 residues. Trimming at V came to 4 bases and at J to 8 bases, leaving 8 bases not matched to a gene. Germline CDR1 is SGHRS and CDR2 is YFSETQ. Looking up the rest from reference TRBV5-1 and TRBJ1-2 gives the full variable domain: KAGVTQTPRYLIKTRGQQVTLSCSPISGHRSVSWYQQTPGQGLQFLFEYFSETQRNKGNFPGRFSGRQFSNSRSEMNVSTLELGDSALYLCASSGTGDGLGYTFGSGTRLTVV.